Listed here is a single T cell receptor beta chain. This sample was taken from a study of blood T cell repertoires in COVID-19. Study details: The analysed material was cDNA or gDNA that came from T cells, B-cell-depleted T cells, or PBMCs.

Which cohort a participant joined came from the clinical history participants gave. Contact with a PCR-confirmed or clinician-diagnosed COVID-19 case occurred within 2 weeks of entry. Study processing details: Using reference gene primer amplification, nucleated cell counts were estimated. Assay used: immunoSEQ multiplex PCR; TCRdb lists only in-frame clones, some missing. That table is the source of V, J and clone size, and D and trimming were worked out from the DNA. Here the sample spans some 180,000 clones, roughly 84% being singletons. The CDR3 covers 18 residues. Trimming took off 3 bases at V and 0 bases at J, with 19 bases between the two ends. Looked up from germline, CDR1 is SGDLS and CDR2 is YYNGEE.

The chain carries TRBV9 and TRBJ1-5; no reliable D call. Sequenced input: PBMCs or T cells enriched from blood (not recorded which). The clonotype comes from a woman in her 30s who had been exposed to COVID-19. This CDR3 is CASSGLRAVGASNQPQHF. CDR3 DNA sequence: TGTGCCAGCAGCGGCCTAAGGGCCGTGGGAGCTAGCAATCAGCCCCAGCATTTT.